This T cell receptor (beta chain) emerged from a study of T-cell memory formation after mild COVID-19. The V gene lost 7 bases and the J gene lost 5 bases, with 11 bases spanning the gap. The germline V gene has CDR1 MDHEN and CDR2 SYDVKM. The CDR3 has 12 amino acids. TCRdb fed the 5' RACE reads into MiXCR, producing one record per CDR3 protein. The sample includes about 400,000 distinct CDR3 sequences, approximately 18% of them seen just once. The TCR sequence derives from a man between 18 and 35 years old who had mild COVID-19 (a few samples of this study predate the infection). Cell type and time point are not known. The chain combines TRBV28 with TRBJ1-2; no reliable D call. Specimen: PBMCs or a T cell subset sorted from them (not recorded which). CDR3 region: CASTYGRYGYTF. In DNA form, the CDR3 reads TGTGCCAGCACTTACGGAAGGTATGGCTACACCTTC.